Following are 11 T cell receptor beta chains from one sample sequenced in a study of tumor and adjacent non-tumor tissue in lung cancer. Three rounds of nested PCR, following a modified ARM-PCR protocol, produced the TCRbeta library. MiXCR, applied by TCRdb to the multiplex PCR reads, yields one record per CDR3 protein. The table lists over 80,000 distinct CDR3 sequences, 75% to 85% of them singletons. The template was RNA from unsorted bulk tissue. This non-tumor lung sample came from over 3 cm beyond the tumor edge. The specimen was distant non-tumor lung tissue. The receptors were sampled from a woman in her forties or fifties with non-small cell lung cancer.

Of note for this clonotype: A read error may account for a junction end that differs from germline. V usage is TRBV12-3 or TRBV12-4 and J usage is TRBJ2-7; tentatively, D is TRBD1 or TRBD2 (6 bases each). CDR3 length equals 15 residues. CDR3 coding DNA: TGTGCCACCAGTTCCCGACAGGAGGGGTCCTTCGAGCAGTATTTC. Translation gives CATSSRQEGSFEQYF.

At least ten counts were recorded for this clonotype. The rearrangement uses TRBV7-9 and TRBJ2-7, with no clear D. Germline V gene sequence: CDR1 SEHNR, CDR2 FQNEAQ (reference sequence). The CDR3 totals 12 residues. V gave up 5 bases and J gave up 4 bases, with 9 bases separating them. The CDR3: CASSPVRYEQYF. In DNA, the CDR3 is TGTGCCAGCAGCCCGGTGAGGTACGAGCAGTACTTC. Full variable domain (remainder filled in from reference TRBV7-9 and TRBJ2-7): DTGVSQNPRHKITKRGQNVTFRCDPISEHNRLYWYRQTLGQGPEFLTYFQNEAQLEKSRLLSDRFSAERPKGSFSTLEIQRTEQGDSAMYLCASSPVRYEQYFGPGTRLTVT.

The table lists this clonotype with a count of one. Since a much larger clone is just one base distant, this may be a read error. V gene TRBV5-1 combines with J gene TRBJ2-1; 7 nucleotides match TRBD1. Per germline, CDR1 SGHRS and CDR2 YFSETQ. J was trimmed by 6 bases and V by 3 bases; bases with no gene match: 3. This CDR3 comprises 13 residues. CDR3 coding DNA: TGCGCCAGCAGCTCGGGGACAGTCAATGAGCAGTTCTTC. Translated, it gives CASSSGTVNEQFF.

As concerns this clonotype: The conserved phenylalanine or tryptophan normally closing the CDR3 is absent here, so this likely arose from a read error. V is TRBV29-1 and J is TRBJ2-7, with 8 bases aligning to TRBD1. The germline CDR1 and CDR2 sequences are SQVTM and ANQGSEA. The CDR3 consists of 15 residues. In DNA, the CDR3 is TGCGGCGTTGATTCAGGGCAGGGGGCGAAGAACGAGCAGTACCTC. This sequence encodes CGVDSGQGAKNEQYL.

Remarks on this clonotype: A much larger clone differs by one base, so this may be a read error. As DNA, the CDR3 is TGTGCCAGCAGCTTAAGACAGGGAACTGAAGCTTTCTTT. It encodes CASSLRQGTEAFF. The chain has TRBV11-2 and TRBJ1-1, with 7 bases identical to TRBD1. Germline CDR1 and CDR2: SGHAT and FQNNGV. The CDR3 has 13 residues. V was clipped by 2 bases and J by 5 bases; unmatched bases: 2.

This clonotype was seen more than once but under ten times. The V call is TRBV19, the J call TRBJ2-7, with TRBD2 matching over 7 bases. CDR3 length: 15 residues. Germline CDR1 reads LNHDA; CDR2 reads SQIVND (reference sequence). Trimming removed 4 bases from V and 0 bases from J; junction bases left unmatched: 6. The CDR3 DNA reads TGTGCCAGTAGTACGACTAGCTCAAGCTCCTACGAGCAGTACTTC. Residues: CASSTTSSSSYEQYF.

Points on this clonotype: A junction boundary mismatches the germline segment, possibly from a read error. The V call is TRBV5-1, the J call TRBJ2-1; TRBD2 matches at 7 bases. The CDR3 is made up of 18 amino acids. The germline V gene encodes CDR1 SGHRS and CDR2 YFSETQ. CDR3 sequence: CTSIGGDYFTSSYNEQFF. In DNA, the CDR3 is TGCACCAGCATAGGAGGGGACTACTTCACTAGCTCCTACAATGAGCAGTTCTTC. The complete variable domain, with remaining parts taken from reference TRBV5-1 and TRBJ2-1, reads KAGVTQTPRYLIKTRGQQVTLSCSPISGHRSVSWYQQTPGQGLQFLFEYFSETQRNKGNFPGRFSGRQFSNSRSEMNVSTLELGDSALYLCTSIGGDYFTSSYNEQFFGPGTRLTVL.

For this clonotype: This CDR3 is missing its conserved last phenylalanine or tryptophan, likely due to a read error. The chain has TRBV14 and TRBJ2-1; D remains ambiguous. The length of the CDR3 is 15 residues. CDR1 is SGHDN and CDR2 is FVKESK in the germline V gene. The CDR3 DNA follows: TGTGCTAGCAGCCAAGAAGTTGGGTCCTACAATGAGCAGTTCCTC. Its protein product is CASSQEVGSYNEQFL.

On this clonotype itself: This CDR3 is missing its conserved last phenylalanine or tryptophan, likely due to a read error. The limits of the CDR3 on the DNA are not certain, so only TCRdb's listed CDR3 is given. V gene TRBV6-6 combines with J gene TRBJ1-2; TRBD1, the D gene given by the table, was not confirmed from the DNA. CDR1 is MNHNY, CDR2 SVGAGI, per germline (reference sequence). Ends included, the CDR3 has 14 residues. Here the CDR3 reads CASGGGSANYCYSL.

A note on this clonotype: This sequence may be a read error, since a much larger clone differs from it by one base. The chain carries TRBV7-9 and TRBJ2-1, with 9 bases matching TRBD1. The CDR3 spans 14 residues. CDR1 and CDR2 from the germline V gene are SEHNR and FQNEAQ (reference sequence). The CDR3 DNA follows: TGTGCCAGCAGCCCACAGGGGGCAGAAAATGAGCTGTTCTTC. Amino acids: CASSPQGAENELFF. The complete variable domain, with remaining parts taken from reference TRBV7-9 and TRBJ2-1, reads DTGVSQNPRHKITKRGQNVTFRCDPISEHNRLYWYRQTLGQGPEFLTYFQNEAQLEKSRLLSDRFSAERPKGSFSTLEIQRTEQGDSAMYLCASSPQGAENELFFGPGTRLTVL.

This clonotype was seen a single time. A much more abundant neighbour one base away suggests this may be a read error. J is TRBJ2-7 and V is TRBV28, with D tentatively TRBD1 (5 bases). CDR3 length: 12 residues. Germline V gives CDR1 MDHEN, CDR2 SYDVKM. This CDR3 is CAPNRYPYEQCF. CDR3 bases: TGTGCCCCCAACAGGTACCCCTACGAGCAGTGCTTC. The full variable domain, with the rest looked up from reference TRBV28 and TRBJ2-7, is DVKVTQSSRYLVKRTGEKVFLECVQDMDHENMFWYRQDPGLGLRLIYFSYDVKMKEKGDIPEGYSVSREKKERFSLILESASTNQTSMYLCAPNRYPYEQCFGPGTRLTVT.